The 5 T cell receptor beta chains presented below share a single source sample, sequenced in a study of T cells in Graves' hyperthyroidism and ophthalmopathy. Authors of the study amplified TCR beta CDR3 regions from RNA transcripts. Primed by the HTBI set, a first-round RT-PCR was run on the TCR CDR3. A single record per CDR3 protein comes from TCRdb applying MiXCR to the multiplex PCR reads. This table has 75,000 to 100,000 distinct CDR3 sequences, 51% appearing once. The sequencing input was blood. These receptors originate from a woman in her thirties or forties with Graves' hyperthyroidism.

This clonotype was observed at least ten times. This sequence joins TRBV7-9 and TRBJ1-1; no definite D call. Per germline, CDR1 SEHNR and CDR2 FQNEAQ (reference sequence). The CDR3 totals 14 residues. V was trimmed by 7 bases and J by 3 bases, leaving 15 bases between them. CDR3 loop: CASTQGRLYTEAFF. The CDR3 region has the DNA TGTGCCAGCACCCAAGGCAGGTTATACACTGAAGCTTTCTTT.

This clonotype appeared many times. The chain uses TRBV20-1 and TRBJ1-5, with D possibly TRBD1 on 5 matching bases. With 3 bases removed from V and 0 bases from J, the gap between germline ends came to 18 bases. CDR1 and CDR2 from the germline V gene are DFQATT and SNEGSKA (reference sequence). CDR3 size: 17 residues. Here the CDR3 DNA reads TGCAGTGCTAGTAGAGGGGCGTCGGCTAATAGCAATCAGCCCCAGCATTTT. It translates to CSASRGASANSNQPQHF.

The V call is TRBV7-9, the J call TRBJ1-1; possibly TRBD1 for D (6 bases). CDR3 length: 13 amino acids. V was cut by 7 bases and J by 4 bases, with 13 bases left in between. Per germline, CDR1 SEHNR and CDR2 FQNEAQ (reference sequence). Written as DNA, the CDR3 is TGTGCCAGCAATCGGGGGGGCGTCACTGAAGCTTTCTTT. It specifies CASNRGGVTEAFF.

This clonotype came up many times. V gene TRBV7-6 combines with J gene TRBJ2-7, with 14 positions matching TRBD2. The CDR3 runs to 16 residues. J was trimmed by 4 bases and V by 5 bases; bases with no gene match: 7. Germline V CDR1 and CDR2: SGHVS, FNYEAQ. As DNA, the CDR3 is TGTGCCAGCAGCCAGACTAGCGGGAGGGATTTATACGAGCAGTACTTC. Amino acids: CASSQTSGRDLYEQYF.

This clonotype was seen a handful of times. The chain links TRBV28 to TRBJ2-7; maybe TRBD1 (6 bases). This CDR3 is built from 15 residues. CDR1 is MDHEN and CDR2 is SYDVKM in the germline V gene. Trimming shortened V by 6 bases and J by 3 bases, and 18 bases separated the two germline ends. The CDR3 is CASSPGQGYYYEQYF. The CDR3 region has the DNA TGTGCCAGCAGCCCGGGCCAGGGGTACTACTACGAGCAGTACTTC.